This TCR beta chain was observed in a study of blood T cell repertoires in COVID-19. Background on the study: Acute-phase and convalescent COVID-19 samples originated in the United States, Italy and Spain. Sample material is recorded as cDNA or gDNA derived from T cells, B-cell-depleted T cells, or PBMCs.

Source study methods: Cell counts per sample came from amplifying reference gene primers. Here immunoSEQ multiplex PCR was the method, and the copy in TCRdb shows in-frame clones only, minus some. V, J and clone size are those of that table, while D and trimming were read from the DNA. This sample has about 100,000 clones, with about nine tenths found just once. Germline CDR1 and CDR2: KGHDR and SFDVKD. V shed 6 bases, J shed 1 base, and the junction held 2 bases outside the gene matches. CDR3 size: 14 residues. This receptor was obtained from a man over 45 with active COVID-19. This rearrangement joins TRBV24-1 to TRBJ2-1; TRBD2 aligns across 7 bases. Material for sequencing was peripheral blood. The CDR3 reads CATSSSGSYNEQFF. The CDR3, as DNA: TGTGCCACCAGTTCTAGCGGTTCCTACAATGAGCAGTTCTTC.